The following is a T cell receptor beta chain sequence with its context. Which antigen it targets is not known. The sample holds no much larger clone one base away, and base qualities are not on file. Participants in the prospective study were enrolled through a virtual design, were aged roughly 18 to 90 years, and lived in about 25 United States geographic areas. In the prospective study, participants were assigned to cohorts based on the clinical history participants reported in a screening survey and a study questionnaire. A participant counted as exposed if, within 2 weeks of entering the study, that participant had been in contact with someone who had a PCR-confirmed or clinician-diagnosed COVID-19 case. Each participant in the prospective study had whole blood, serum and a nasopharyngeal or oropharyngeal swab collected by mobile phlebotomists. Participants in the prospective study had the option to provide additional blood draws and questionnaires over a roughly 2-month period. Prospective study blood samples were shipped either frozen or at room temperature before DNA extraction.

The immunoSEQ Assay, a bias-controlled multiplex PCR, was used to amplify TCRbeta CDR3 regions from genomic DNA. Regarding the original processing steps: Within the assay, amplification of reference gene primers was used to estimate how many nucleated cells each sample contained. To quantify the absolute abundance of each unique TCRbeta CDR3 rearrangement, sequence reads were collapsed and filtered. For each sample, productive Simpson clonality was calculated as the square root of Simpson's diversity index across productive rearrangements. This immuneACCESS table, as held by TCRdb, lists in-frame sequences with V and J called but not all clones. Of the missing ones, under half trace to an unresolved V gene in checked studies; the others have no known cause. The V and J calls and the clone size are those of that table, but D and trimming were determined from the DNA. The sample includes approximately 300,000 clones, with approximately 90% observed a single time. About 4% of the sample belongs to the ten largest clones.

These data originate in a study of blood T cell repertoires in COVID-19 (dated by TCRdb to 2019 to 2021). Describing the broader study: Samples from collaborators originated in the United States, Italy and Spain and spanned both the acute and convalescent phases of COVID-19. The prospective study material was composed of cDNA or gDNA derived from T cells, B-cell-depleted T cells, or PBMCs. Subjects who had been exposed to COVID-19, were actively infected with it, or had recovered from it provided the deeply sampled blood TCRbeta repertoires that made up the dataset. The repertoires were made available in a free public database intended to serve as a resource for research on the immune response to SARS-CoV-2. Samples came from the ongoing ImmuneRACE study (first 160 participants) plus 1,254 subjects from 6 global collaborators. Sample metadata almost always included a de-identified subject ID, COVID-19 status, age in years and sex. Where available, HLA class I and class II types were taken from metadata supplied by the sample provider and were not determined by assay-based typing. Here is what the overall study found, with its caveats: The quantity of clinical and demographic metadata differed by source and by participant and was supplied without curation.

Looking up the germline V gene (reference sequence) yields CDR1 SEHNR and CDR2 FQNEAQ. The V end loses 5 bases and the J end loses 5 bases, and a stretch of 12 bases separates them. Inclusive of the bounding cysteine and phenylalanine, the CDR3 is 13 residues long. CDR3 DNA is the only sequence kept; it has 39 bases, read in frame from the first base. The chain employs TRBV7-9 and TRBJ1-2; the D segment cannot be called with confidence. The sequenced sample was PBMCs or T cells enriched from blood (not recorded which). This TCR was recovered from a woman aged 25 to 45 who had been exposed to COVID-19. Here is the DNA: TGTGCCAGCAGCCCGGGGTCAACATATGGCTACACCTTC. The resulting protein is CASSPGSTYGYTF.